This T cell receptor beta chain stems from a study of regulatory T cells in long-lasting Graves disease. Whole-study results and caveats: Shared public clonotypes totalled over 2,500 in persistent patients, compared with roughly 970 in new patients.

Time point defined: newly diagnosed GD, antithyroid drugs for less than 3 months. The TCR library used RNA extracted from PBMCs. Through Arm-PCR of CDR3 regions and iRepertoire HTBI primers, TCR beta libraries were built. The authors' processing: Across the samples, identification revealed roughly 56 TRBV and around 14 TRBJ segments. TCRdb redid the calling of the multiplex PCR reads with MiXCR, one entry per CDR3 protein. The V and J calls reflect TCRdb's pipeline rather than the authors' work. Among roughly 380,000 distinct CDR3 sequences listed, approximately 15% were seen once. Per the germline V gene, CDR1 is SGHRS and CDR2 is YFSETQ. After removal of 2 bases from V and 7 bases from J, the junction contained 8 bases not matched to a gene. The CDR3 has 14 residues. This clonotype was seen many times. Its cognate antigen is unknown. This sample was shared with a second study, whose subject was T cells in Graves' hyperthyroidism and ophthalmopathy. From that second work: Ophthalmopathy and stable hyperthyroidism were told apart by a 13 V-J model.

The J gene is TRBJ1-2, the V gene TRBV5-1; TRBD1 matches 7 bases. This clonotype was obtained from a man aged 35 to 55 with Graves disease. Source: peripheral blood mononuclear cells (PBMCs), taken at new diagnosis, from a patient treated with antithyroid drugs. Written as DNA, the CDR3 is TGCGCCAGCAGCTTACAGGGGTATAAGCGTGGCTACACCTTC. It is translated as CASSLQGYKRGYTF. The whole variable domain, remainder taken from reference TRBV5-1 and TRBJ1-2, is KAGVTQTPRYLIKTRGQQVTLSCSPISGHRSVSWYQQTPGQGLQFLFEYFSETQRNKGNFPGRFSGRQFSNSRSEMNVSTLELGDSALYLCASSLQGYKRGYTFGSGTRLTVV.